Presented here are 12 T cell receptor beta chains from one specimen sequenced in a study of shared T cell receptors in the human thymus. TCRdb keeps only in-frame clones here, not all; method: immunoSEQ multiplex PCR. The repertoire holds 700,000 to 750,000 clones, with roughly 85% as singletons. These data also formed part of another study, on human thymus T cells.

Sequences were obtained from thymocytes. All receptors come from a girl under three years old with a congenital heart defect.

V gene TRBV28 combines with J gene TRBJ2-3; D may be TRBD2 (6 bases). V lost 3 bases and J lost 4, with 20 bases in between. CDR3 length: 17 amino acids. CDR1 is MDHEN, CDR2 SYDVKM, per germline. For the CDR3, the DNA is TGTGCCAGCAGTTTCCGGGAGCTCCCCTCTCACGCAGATACGCAGTATTTT. Protein sequence: CASSFRELPSHADTQYF.

The chain couples TRBV5-4 to TRBJ1-1; D not resolved. The CDR3 has 14 amino acids. Trimming cost V 0 bases and J 0 bases, with 6 bases left between them. Looked up from germline, CDR1 is SGHNT and CDR2 is YYREEE (reference sequence). CDR3 nucleotide sequence: TGTGCCAGCAGCTTGGAGCGGGTGAACACTGAAGCTTTCTTT. This codes for CASSLERVNTEAFF.

The rearrangement uses TRBV7-9 and TRBJ1-1; D is undetermined. Germline assignment: CDR1 SEHNR and CDR2 FQNEAQ (reference sequence). V lost 1 base and J lost 5, with 20 bases in between. The CDR3 consists of 17 residues. In nucleotides, the CDR3 is TGTGCCAGCAGCTTAGGCGTCGGAAGGAGAAAGAAAACTGAAGCTTTCTTT. This translates into CASSLGVGRRKKTEAFF.

J is TRBJ2-1 and V is TRBV5-6, with 7 nucleotides matching TRBD2. The V segment lost 4 bases and the J segment 5 bases; nucleotides outside the gene matches: 12. This CDR3 is built from 16 residues. Germline assignment: CDR1 SGHDT and CDR2 YYEEEE. Here the CDR3 DNA reads TGTGCCAGCAGCCCGGGTCCAGCGGGGACCGACAATGAGCAGTTCTTC. It codes for CASSPGPAGTDNEQFF.

This chain connects TRBV4-1 to TRBJ1-2; no definite D call. CDR3 length: 14 residues. Deletions cut 1 base from V and 2 bases from J, with 8 bases between. Germline loops: CDR1 MGHRA, CDR2 YSYEKL. The CDR3 is CASSQAPGNYGYTF. The CDR3 DNA is TGCGCCAGCAGCCAAGCCCCAGGCAACTATGGCTACACCTTC.

V is TRBV13 and J is TRBJ1-5, with D perhaps matching TRBD1 (5 bases). V shed 5 bases and J shed 3 bases, with 14 bases lying between them. CDR1 and CDR2 (germline): PRHDT, FYEKMQ (reference sequence). The CDR3 is 15 residues long. The CDR3 loop is CASSRRQKSNQPQHF. CDR3 in DNA: TGTGCCAGCAGCCGTCGACAGAAATCCAATCAGCCCCAGCATTTT.

The chain joins TRBV19 to TRBJ2-1, with TRBD1 matching 7 bases. CDR3 length: 13 residues. V shed 3 bases, J shed 8 bases, and the junction held 4 bases outside the gene matches. Looked up from germline, CDR1 is LNHDA and CDR2 is SQIVND (reference sequence). CDR3 sequence reads: CASSITGVHEQFF. CDR3 in DNA: TGTGCCAGTAGTATTACAGGGGTGCATGAGCAGTTCTTC.

The table lists this clone with a count of one. The chain couples TRBV10-3 to TRBJ1-1, with 7 nucleotides matching TRBD1. The CDR3 is made up of 13 amino acids. Germline V gene data show CDR1 as ENHRY and CDR2 as SYGVKD. V dropped 10 bases and J dropped 11; count of bases not matched to a gene: 16. The CDR3 reads CATSGGQSDRAFF. In DNA form, the CDR3 reads TGTGCCACTTCCGGGGGACAGTCCGATCGGGCTTTCTTT.

The chain joins TRBV28 to TRBJ1-2; 9 positions agree with TRBD1. The CDR3 sequence is 17 residues long. V shed 4 bases, J shed 3 bases, and the junction held 12 bases outside the gene matches. CDR1 and CDR2 from the germline V gene are MDHEN and SYDVKM. The CDR3 here is CASSYSGTGWSYYGYTF. The CDR3 coding sequence is TGTGCCAGCAGTTACTCCGGGACAGGGTGGTCCTACTATGGCTACACCTTC.

The chain links TRBV19 to TRBJ2-7; 10 bases map to TRBD1. With 6 bases clipped from V and 7 bases from J, the junction kept 12 bases outside the gene matches. Germline values: CDR1 LNHDA, CDR2 SQIVND (reference sequence). The CDR3 is made up of 15 amino acids. The chain's CDR3 is CASRRGTGAPEEQYF. The CDR3 coding sequence is TGTGCCAGTAGGAGGGGGACAGGGGCCCCTGAGGAGCAGTACTTC.

The V call is TRBV28, the J call TRBJ2-7; TRBD2 might be the D (5 bases). Germline-derived CDR1 and CDR2 are MDHEN and SYDVKM. The CDR3 contains 14 residues. Trimming left V 3 bases short and J 3 bases short, with 12 bases between. DNA for the CDR3: TGTGCCAGCAGTTTCTGGCACAGCGGCTACGAGCAGTACTTC. Translating it yields CASSFWHSGYEQYF.

The J gene is TRBJ1-1, the V gene TRBV18, with D possibly being TRBD1 (5 bases). Germline CDR1 KGHSH, CDR2 LQKENI. The CDR3 has 17 amino acids. V lost 0 bases, J lost 1 base, and 15 bases lay in between. CDR3 protein: CASSPPGGTWGNTEAFF. The CDR3 region has the DNA TGTGCCAGCTCACCACCGGGGGGGACGTGGGGGAACACTGAAGCTTTCTTT.